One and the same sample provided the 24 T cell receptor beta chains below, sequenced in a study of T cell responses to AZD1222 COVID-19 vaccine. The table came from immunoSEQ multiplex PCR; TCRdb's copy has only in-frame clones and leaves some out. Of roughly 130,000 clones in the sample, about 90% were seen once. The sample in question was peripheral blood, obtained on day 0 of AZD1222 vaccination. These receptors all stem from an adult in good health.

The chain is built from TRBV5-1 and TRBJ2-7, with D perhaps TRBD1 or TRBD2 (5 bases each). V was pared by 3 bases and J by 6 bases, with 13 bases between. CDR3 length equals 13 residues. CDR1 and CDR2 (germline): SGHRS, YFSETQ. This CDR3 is CASSWIFGGEQYF. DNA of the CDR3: TGCGCCAGCAGCTGGATCTTTGGGGGCGAGCAGTACTTC.

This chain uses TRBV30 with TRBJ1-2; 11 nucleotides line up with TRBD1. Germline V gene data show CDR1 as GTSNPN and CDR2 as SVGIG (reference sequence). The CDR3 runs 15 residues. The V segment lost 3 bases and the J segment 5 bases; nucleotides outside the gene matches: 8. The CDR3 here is CAWRRGTGGGYGYTF. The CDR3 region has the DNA TGTGCCTGGAGGAGGGGGACAGGGGGAGGTTATGGCTACACCTTC.

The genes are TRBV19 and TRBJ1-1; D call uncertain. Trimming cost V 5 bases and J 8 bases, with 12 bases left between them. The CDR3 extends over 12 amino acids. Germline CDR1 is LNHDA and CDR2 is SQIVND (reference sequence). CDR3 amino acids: CASSSSRVEAFF. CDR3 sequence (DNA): TGTGCCAGTAGTTCTTCAAGGGTAGAAGCTTTCTTT.

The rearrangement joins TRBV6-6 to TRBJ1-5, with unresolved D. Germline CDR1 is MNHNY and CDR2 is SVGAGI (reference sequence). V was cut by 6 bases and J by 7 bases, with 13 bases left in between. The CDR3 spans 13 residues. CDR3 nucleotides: TGTGCCAGCAGCGACGGCCCGAGGCAGCCCCAGCATTTT. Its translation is CASSDGPRQPQHF.

The CDR3 is CASSAGLAGPEQYF. In DNA form, the CDR3 reads TGCGCCAGCAGCGCGGGACTAGCGGGACCCGAGCAGTACTTC. The chain has TRBV4-3 and TRBJ2-7; 13 positions agree with TRBD2. This CDR3 has 14 residues. J gave up 6 bases and V 5 bases, and 4 bases lay outside the gene matches. Germline V gives CDR1 LGHNA, CDR2 YSLEER.

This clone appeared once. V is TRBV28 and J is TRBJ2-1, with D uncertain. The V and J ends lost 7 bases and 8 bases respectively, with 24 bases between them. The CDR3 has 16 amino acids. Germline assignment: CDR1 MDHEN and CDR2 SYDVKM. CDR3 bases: TGTGCCAGCAAGATTAGGCTGGACCCAGAGCGCGATGAGCAGTTCTTC. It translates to CASKIRLDPERDEQFF. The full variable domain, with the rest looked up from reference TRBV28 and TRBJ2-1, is DVKVTQSSRYLVKRTGEKVFLECVQDMDHENMFWYRQDPGLGLRLIYFSYDVKMKEKGDIPEGYSVSREKKERFSLILESASTNQTSMYLCASKIRLDPERDEQFFGPGTRLTVL.

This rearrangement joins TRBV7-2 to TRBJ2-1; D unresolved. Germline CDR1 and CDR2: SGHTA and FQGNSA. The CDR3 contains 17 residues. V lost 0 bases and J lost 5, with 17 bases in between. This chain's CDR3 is CASSLALGLMDDNEQFF. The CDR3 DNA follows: TGTGCCAGCAGCTTAGCATTAGGGCTAATGGACGACAATGAGCAGTTCTTC.

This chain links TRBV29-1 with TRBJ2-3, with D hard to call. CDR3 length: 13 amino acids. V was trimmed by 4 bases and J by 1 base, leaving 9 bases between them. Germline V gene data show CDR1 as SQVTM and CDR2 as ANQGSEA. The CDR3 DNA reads TGCAGCGTTGGGGTTACGGGCACAGATACGCAGTATTTT. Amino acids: CSVGVTGTDTQYF.

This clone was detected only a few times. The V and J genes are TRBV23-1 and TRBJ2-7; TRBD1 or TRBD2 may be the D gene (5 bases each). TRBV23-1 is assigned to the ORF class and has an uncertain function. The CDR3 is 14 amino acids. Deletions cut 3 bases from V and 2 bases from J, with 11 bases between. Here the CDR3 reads CASSHEGNPYEQYF. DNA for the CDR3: TGCGCCAGCAGTCATGAGGGGAACCCCTACGAGCAGTACTTC.

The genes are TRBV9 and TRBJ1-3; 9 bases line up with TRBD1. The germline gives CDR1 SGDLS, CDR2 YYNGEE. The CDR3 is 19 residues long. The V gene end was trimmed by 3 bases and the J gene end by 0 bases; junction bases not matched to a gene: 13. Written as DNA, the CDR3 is TGTGCCAGCAGCGCCCGACCGACAGGGGGGGCCTCCTCTGGAAACACCATATATTTT. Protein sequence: CASSARPTGGASSGNTIYF.

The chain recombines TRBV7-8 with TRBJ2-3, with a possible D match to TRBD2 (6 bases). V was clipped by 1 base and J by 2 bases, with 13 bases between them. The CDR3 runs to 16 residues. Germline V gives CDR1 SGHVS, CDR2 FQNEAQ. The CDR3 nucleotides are TGTGCCAGCAGCTTAGAAACTAGCTGGAACACAGATACGCAGTATTTT. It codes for CASSLETSWNTDTQYF.

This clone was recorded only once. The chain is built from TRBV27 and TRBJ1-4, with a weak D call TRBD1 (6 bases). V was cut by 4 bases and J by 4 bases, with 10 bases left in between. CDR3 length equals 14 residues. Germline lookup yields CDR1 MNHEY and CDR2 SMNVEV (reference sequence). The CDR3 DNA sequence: TGTGCCAGCAGTTCGACAGGTCTTAATGAAAAACTGTTTTTT. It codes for CASSSTGLNEKLFF.

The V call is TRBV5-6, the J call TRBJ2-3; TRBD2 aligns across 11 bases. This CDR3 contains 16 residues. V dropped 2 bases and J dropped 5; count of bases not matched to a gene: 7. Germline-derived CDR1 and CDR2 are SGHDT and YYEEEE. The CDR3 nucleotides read TGTGCCAGCAGCTTAGAGGTAGCGGGAGGGAGAGATACGCAGTATTTT. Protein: CASSLEVAGGRDTQYF.

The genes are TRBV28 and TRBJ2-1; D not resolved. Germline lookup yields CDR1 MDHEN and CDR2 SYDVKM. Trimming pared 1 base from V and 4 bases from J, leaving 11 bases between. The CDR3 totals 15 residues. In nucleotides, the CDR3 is TGTGCCAGCAGTTTATACAGTTCTCGGTACAATGAGCAGTTCTTC. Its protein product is CASSLYSSRYNEQFF.

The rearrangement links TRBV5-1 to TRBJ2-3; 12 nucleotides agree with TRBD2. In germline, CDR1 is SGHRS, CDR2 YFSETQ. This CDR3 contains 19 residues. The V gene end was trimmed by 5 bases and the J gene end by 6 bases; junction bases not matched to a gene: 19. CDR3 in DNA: TGCGCCAGCAGAATGGCTAGCGGGAGGGCCAGTCCACACACCGATACGCAGTATTTT. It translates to CASRMASGRASPHTDTQYF.

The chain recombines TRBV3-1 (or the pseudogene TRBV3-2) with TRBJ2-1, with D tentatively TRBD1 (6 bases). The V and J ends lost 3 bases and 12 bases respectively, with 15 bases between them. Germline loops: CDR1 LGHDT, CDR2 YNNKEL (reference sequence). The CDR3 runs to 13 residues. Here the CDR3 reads CASSHGQGMWQFF. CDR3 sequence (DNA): TGTGCCAGCAGCCACGGTCAGGGGATGTGGCAGTTCTTC.

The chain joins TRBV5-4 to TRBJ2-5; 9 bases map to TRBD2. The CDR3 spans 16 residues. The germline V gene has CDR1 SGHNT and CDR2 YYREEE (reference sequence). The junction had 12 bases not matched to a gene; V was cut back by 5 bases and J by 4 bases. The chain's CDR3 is CASRKGKREAGETQYF. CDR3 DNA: TGTGCCAGCAGGAAGGGAAAGCGGGAGGCGGGAGAGACCCAGTACTTC.

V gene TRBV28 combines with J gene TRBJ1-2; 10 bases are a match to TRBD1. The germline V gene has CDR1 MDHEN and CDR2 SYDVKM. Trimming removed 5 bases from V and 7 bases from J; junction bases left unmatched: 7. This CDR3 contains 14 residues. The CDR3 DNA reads TGTGCCAGCAGTGGGGACAGGGGAAGGCGTGGCTACACCTTC. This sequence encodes CASSGDRGRRGYTF.

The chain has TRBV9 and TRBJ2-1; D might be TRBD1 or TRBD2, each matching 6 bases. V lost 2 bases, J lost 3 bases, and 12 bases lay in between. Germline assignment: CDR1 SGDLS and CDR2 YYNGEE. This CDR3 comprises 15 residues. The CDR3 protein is CASSVEGVNYNEQFF. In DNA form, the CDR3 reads TGTGCCAGCAGCGTGGAGGGGGTTAACTACAATGAGCAGTTCTTC.

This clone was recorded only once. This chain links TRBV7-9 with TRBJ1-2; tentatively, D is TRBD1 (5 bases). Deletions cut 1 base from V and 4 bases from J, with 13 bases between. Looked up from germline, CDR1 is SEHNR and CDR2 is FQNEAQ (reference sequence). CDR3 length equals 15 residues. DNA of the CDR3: TGTGCCAGCAGCTTAGTGGGAGGGGAGGGCTATGGCTACACCTTC. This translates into CASSLVGGEGYGYTF.

CDR3 region: CASSLSGTSYEQYF. The CDR3 DNA reads TGTGCCAGCAGTTTATCAGGTACATCCTACGAGCAGTACTTC. This chain links TRBV28 with TRBJ2-7, with D unresolved. The CDR3 length is 14 residues. Germline CDR1 is MDHEN and CDR2 is SYDVKM. V was clipped by 1 base and J by 1 base, with 8 bases between them.

CDR3 region: CASRPGSSYEQYF. Written as DNA, the CDR3 is TGTGCCAGCAGGCCGGGTTCGAGCTACGAGCAGTACTTC. This chain links TRBV13 with TRBJ2-7; D remains ambiguous. The CDR3 has 13 amino acids. Germline CDR1 reads PRHDT; CDR2 reads FYEKMQ (reference sequence). Trimming stripped 6 bases from V and 3 bases from J, with 12 bases between.

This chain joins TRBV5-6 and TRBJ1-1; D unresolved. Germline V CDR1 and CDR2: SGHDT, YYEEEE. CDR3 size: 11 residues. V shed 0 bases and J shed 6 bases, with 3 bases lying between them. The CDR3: CASSLGPEAFF. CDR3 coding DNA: TGTGCCAGCAGCTTGGGGCCTGAAGCTTTCTTT.

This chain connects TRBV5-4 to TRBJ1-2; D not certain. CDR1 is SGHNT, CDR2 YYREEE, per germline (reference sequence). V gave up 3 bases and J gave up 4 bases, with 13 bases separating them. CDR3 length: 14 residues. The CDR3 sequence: CASSSPDLFYGYTF. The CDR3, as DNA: TGTGCCAGCAGCTCCCCTGATCTATTCTATGGCTACACCTTC.